Presented here are 14 T cell receptor beta chains from one specimen sequenced in a study of shared clonotypes between healthy human individuals. CD45RO-negative, CCR7-positively selected cells formed the naive CD8 fraction, excluding terminally differentiated effector memory CD45RA+ cells. The method was immunoSEQ multiplex PCR; TCRdb's version includes in-frame clones alone and lacks a portion of them. The table shows hundreds of thousands of clones, with 90% to 97% occurring only once. The sample was naive CD8+ T cells sorted from blood. These receptors came from a woman in her 30s in good health.

This chain joins TRBV28 and TRBJ2-3; D perhaps matches TRBD1 (6 bases). The CDR3 runs 15 residues. Germline V gene sequence: CDR1 MDHEN, CDR2 SYDVKM. Trimming cost V 3 bases and J 3 bases, with 13 bases left between them. CDR3 loop: CASSFLGAETDTQYF. In DNA, the CDR3 is TGTGCCAGCAGTTTCCTGGGGGCAGAAACAGATACGCAGTATTTT.

V usage is TRBV19 and J usage is TRBJ2-1; 7 positions match TRBD2. J lost 2 bases, V lost 4 bases, and 17 bases had no gene match. The length of the CDR3 is 19 residues. The germline CDR1 and CDR2 sequences are LNHDA and SQIVND (reference sequence). The CDR3 sequence: CASSTYSSRDYTPYNEQFF. CDR3 nucleotides: TGTGCCAGTAGTACCTATAGTAGTCGGGACTACACTCCCTACAATGAGCAGTTCTTC.

The chain carries TRBV28 and TRBJ2-6; 10 bases line up with TRBD1. V was clipped by 6 bases and J by 1 base; unmatched bases: 6. The CDR3 totals 17 residues. Germline V lookup: CDR1 MDHEN, CDR2 SYDVKM. The CDR3 is CASRRQGATSGANVLTF. CDR3 DNA sequence: TGTGCCAGCAGAAGACAGGGGGCCACATCTGGGGCCAACGTCCTGACTTTC.

This clone occurred once. This sequence joins TRBV5-4 and TRBJ2-1; D perhaps matches TRBD2 (6 bases). The V and J ends lost 4 bases and 4 bases respectively, with 21 bases between them. From germline, CDR1 is SGHNT and CDR2 YYREEE (reference sequence). The CDR3 length is 17 residues. In nucleotides, the CDR3 is TGTGCCAGCAGCCCCTCGCCGGGGGACTTTATTTACAATGAGCAGTTCTTC. Translation gives CASSPSPGDFIYNEQFF. Filled out from reference TRBV5-4 and TRBJ2-1, the complete variable domain reads ETGVTQSPTHLIKTRGQQVTLRCSSQSGHNTVSWYQQALGQGPQFIFQYYREEENGRGNFPPRFSGLQFPNYSSELNVNALELDDSALYLCASSPSPGDFIYNEQFFGPGTRLTVL.

The CDR3 DNA reads TGTGCCAGCAGCCAAGATCATCGGGGGACGGTTGGCTACACCTTC. Its protein product is CASSQDHRGTVGYTF. The genes are TRBV14 and TRBJ1-2; TRBD1 might be the D (5 bases). In germline, CDR1 is SGHDN, CDR2 FVKESK. V was trimmed by 0 bases and J by 7 bases, leaving 15 bases between them. The CDR3 has 15 amino acids.

The CDR3: CASSPLLLASSTDTQYF. CDR3 DNA sequence: TGTGCCAGTAGTCCCCTCTTACTAGCGTCTAGCACAGATACGCAGTATTTT. V is TRBV19 and J is TRBJ2-3, with TRBD2 matching 7 bases. The CDR3 spans 17 residues. Trimming cost V 5 bases and J 0 bases; bases outside gene matches: 11. Germline values: CDR1 LNHDA, CDR2 SQIVND (reference sequence).

The rearrangement uses TRBV19 and TRBJ2-1; D might be TRBD2 (6 bases). The CDR3 sequence is 15 residues long. The germline V gene has CDR1 LNHDA and CDR2 SQIVND (reference sequence). The V end lost 7 bases, the J end lost 6 bases, and 19 bases lay between the germline ends. The CDR3: CASIPRERPFNEQFF. The CDR3 nucleotides read TGTGCCAGTATCCCACGGGAGAGACCCTTCAATGAGCAGTTCTTC.

This clone was seen a single time. V usage is TRBV7-7 and J usage is TRBJ2-5; D uncertain. Germline V gives CDR1 SSHAT, CDR2 FNYEAQ (reference sequence). The CDR3 is made up of 14 amino acids. With 2 bases removed from V and 2 bases from J, the gap between germline ends came to 9 bases. Here the CDR3 DNA reads TGTGCCAGCAGCTTACTCGTTTCACAAGAGACCCAGTACTTC. It translates to CASSLLVSQETQYF.

The chain has TRBV6-1 and TRBJ1-1; a weak D match, TRBD1 (6 bases). This CDR3 has 15 residues. CDR1 is MNHNS and CDR2 is SASEGT in the germline V gene. V was cut by 2 bases and J by 1 base, with 11 bases left in between. The CDR3 sequence is CASSEPQGPNTEAFF. The CDR3 bases are TGTGCCAGCAGTGAACCCCAGGGGCCGAACACTGAAGCTTTCTTT.

This clone was seen once. The chain combines TRBV5-1 with TRBJ2-3; 11 bases line up with TRBD2. This CDR3 is built from 16 residues. V was clipped by 0 bases and J by 4 bases; unmatched bases: 4. Germline-derived CDR1 and CDR2 are SGHRS and YFSETQ. The CDR3: CASSLATSGTADTQYF. The CDR3 nucleotides read TGCGCCAGCAGCTTGGCGACTAGCGGGACAGCAGATACGCAGTATTTT.

This clone was observed once. One end of the junction varies from germline; a read error may be responsible. The J gene is TRBJ2-5, the V gene TRBV5-6; possible D gene TRBD2, 5 bases. The CDR3 loop spans 13 amino acids. CDR1 and CDR2 from the germline V gene are SGHDT and YYEEEE. The CDR3 protein is CASSLAAQEIQYF. The CDR3 DNA sequence: TGTGCCAGCAGCTTAGCGGCTCAAGAGATCCAGTACTTC.

The chain links TRBV19 to TRBJ1-5, with D possibly matching TRBD1 (5 bases). V lost 4 bases, J lost 2 bases, and 12 bases lay in between. CDR1 LNHDA and CDR2 SQIVND come from the germline V gene (reference sequence). This CDR3 region has 15 residues. This CDR3 reads CASSTGTDRNQPQHF. The CDR3 nucleotides read TGTGCCAGTAGTACCGGGACCGATCGCAATCAGCCCCAGCATTTT.

The V and J genes are TRBV6-1 and TRBJ2-3; tentatively, D is TRBD1 or TRBD2 (5 bases each). Trimming removed 8 bases from V and 2 bases from J, with 11 bases in between. This CDR3 is built from 13 residues. From germline, CDR1 is MNHNS and CDR2 SASEGT. CDR3 bases: TGTGCCAGCGAGGGACGGTACACAGATACGCAGTATTTT. Translating gives CASEGRYTDTQYF.

The chain has TRBV5-4 and TRBJ2-7, with 8 nucleotides matching TRBD1. CDR3 length equals 15 residues. Per germline, CDR1 SGHNT and CDR2 YYREEE (reference sequence). Unmatched junction bases numbered 8, after V lost 4 bases and J lost 2 bases. The CDR3 nucleotides are TGTGCCAGCAGCGCAGACAGGGGCCTAACCTACGAGCAGTACTTC. Translation: CASSADRGLTYEQYF.